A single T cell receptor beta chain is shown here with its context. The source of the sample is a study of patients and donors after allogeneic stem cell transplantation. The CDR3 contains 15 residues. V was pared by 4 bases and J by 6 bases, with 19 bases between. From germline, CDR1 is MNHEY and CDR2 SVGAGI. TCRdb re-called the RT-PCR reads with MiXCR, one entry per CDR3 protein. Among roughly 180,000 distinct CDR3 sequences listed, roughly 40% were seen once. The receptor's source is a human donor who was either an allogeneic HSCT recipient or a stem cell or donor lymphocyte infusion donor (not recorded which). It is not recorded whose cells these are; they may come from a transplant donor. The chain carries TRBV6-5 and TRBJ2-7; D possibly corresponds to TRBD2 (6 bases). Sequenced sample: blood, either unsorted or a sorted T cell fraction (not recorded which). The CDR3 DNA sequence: TGTGCCAGCAGTTCCTCCCGGAGGGAGAGAGGCGAGCAGTACTTC. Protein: CASSSSRRERGEQYF.